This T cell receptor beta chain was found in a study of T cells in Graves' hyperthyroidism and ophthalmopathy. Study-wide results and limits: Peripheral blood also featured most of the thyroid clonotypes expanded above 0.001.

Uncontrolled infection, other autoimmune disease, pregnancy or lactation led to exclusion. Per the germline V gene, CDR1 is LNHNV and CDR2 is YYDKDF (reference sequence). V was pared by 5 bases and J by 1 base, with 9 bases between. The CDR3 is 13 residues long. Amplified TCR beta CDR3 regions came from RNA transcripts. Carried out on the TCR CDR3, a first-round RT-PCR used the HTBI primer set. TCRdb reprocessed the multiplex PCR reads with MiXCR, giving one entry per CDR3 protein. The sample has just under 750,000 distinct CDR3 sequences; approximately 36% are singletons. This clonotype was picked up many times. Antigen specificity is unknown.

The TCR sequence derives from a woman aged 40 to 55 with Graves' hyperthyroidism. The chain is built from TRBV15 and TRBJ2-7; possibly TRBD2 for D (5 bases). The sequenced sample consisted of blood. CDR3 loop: CATSPSGSYEQYF. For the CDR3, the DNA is TGTGCCACCAGCCCCAGCGGTTCCTACGAGCAGTACTTC. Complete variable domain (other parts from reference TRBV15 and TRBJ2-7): DAMVIQNPRYQVTQFGKPVTLSCSQTLNHNVMYWYQQKSSQAPKLLFHYYDKDFNNEADTPDNFQSRRPNTSFCFLDIRSPGLGDTAMYLCATSPSGSYEQYFGPGTRLTVT.